Described below is a single T cell receptor beta chain sequence and its context. Its antigen is undetermined. PCR amplification relied on 60 Vbeta primers (plus 13 Jbeta primers). The repertoire was sequenced with immunoSEQ multiplex PCR; TCRdb's copy has only in-frame clones and lacks some. This sample yields about 89,000 clones, of which approximately 72% are seen a single time; 10% belongs to the top ten. The data stem from a study of cytomegalovirus exposure and HLA in healthy donors. General observations from the study: A later look showed TCR association rates differing by HLA locus, highest for DRB1 and lowest for HLA-C. In most subjects, TCR beta sequences reportedly gave accurate predictions of HLA-A and HLA-B alleles.

The sample consisted of PBMCs. The sequence was obtained from a man aged 25-40 years in good health and CMV-seropositive.

In nucleotides, the CDR3 is TGCGCCAGCAGTGCGACAGGGGAGAATTCACCCCTCCACTTT. It translates to CASSATGENSPLHF. The chain is built from TRBV10-2 and TRBJ1-6; 8 nucleotides line up with TRBD1. The CDR3 is 14 residues long. CDR1 WSHSY and CDR2 SAAADI come from the germline V gene. The V gene end was trimmed by 4 bases and the J gene end by 7 bases; junction bases not matched to a gene: 3.